This TCR beta chain was sequenced during a study of blood T cell repertoires in COVID-19. Study details: Both acute and convalescent COVID-19 samples were obtained from the United States, Italy and Spain. T cells, B-cell-depleted T cells, or PBMCs provided the cDNA or gDNA that served as material.

CDR3 size: 13 residues. Germline CDR1 is LGHNA and CDR2 is YNFKEQ. The data were produced by immunoSEQ multiplex PCR, yet TCRdb's version contains in-frame clones alone and is incomplete. The sample includes roughly 200,000 clones, roughly 91% of them seen just once. Turning to this clone: Germline is not matched at one junction end, which may reflect a read error.

The V and J genes are TRBV4-2 and TRBJ1-1; D uncertain. The specimen sequenced was PBMCs or T cells enriched from blood (not recorded which). The receptor's source is a woman aged 25 to 45 with acute COVID-19. CDR3 DNA: TGTGCCAGCAGCCAAGATCGAGGAGCTGAGGCTTTCTTT. This gives the protein CASSQDRGAEAFF.